This TCR beta chain was sequenced in a study of beta chain features in type 1 diabetes. As to this clone: The antigen remains unidentified.

In germline, CDR1 is MDHEN, CDR2 SYDVKM. The junction had 8 bases not matched to a gene; V was cut back by 5 bases and J by 1 base. This CDR3 region has 16 residues. Sequencing targeted expressed TCRB transcripts, as all isolated RNA had been reverse transcribed. Assay: immunoSEQ multiplex PCR; the TCRdb copy retains only in-frame clones and omits some. The table shows some 290,000 clones, with roughly 13% occurring only once. Broader study findings: People with Type 1 diabetes carried modestly yet significantly shorter TCRB CDR3s in all four CD4+ subsets.

The TCR originated in a man aged 25 to 40 with type 1 diabetes. Sequenced: naive CD4+ T cells from blood. The chain is built from TRBV28 and TRBJ2-7; the match to TRBD2 covers 10 bases. CDR3 in DNA: TGTGCCAGCAGTCCCGGGACTAGCGCGGGGTCCTACGAGCAGTACTTC. It encodes CASSPGTSAGSYEQYF.